Listed below are T cell receptor beta chains from one sample, sequenced in a study of cytotoxic CD8 clonotypes in ibrutinib-treated CLL. The data were produced by immunoSEQ multiplex PCR, yet TCRdb's version contains in-frame clones alone and is incomplete. The sample lists just over 200,000 clones, 65% to 80% occurring once. The sequenced sample was PBMCs, obtained after 12 months of ibrutinib treatment. These TCRs come from a human donor with chronic lymphocytic leukemia. Both conserved end residues are part of each CDR3. D genes are given only for firm matches. For some rows the clone size is stated as once, few or many, or as a class when expanded; others skip it.

CDR3nt,CDR3aa,j_gene,d_gene,v_gene,abundance
TGCGCCAGCAGCTTGTTTGCGGGGGCGAACACTGAAGCTTTCTTT,CASSLFAGANTEAFF,TRBJ1-1,NA,TRBV5-1,NA
TGCGCCAGCGACCGACAGGGCTTCACCGGTGAAGCTTTCTTT,CASDRQGFTGEAFF,TRBJ1-1,TRBD1,TRBV23-1,many
TGCAGCGTAGGACCTAGCGGGAGGGTGGACGAGCAGTACTTC,CSVGPSGRVDEQYF,TRBJ2-7,TRBD2,TRBV29-1,NA
TGTGCCAGTGGACGGGGGGACAATCAGCCCCAGCATTTT,CASGRGDNQPQHF,TRBJ1-5,NA,TRBV2,NA
TGTGCCAGCAGGGATAGCAATCAGCCCCAGCATTTT,CASRDSNQPQHF,TRBJ1-5,NA,TRBV7-8,few
TGTGCCAGCAGCTTGGTGCGACAGGGCGGTCAGCCCCAGCATTTT,CASSLVRQGGQPQHF,TRBJ1-5,TRBD1,TRBV5-6,NA
TGTGCCAGTAGCGACCCCTACGAGCAGTACTTC,CASSDPYEQYF,TRBJ2-7,NA,TRBV19,NA
TGCAGCGTCAGCTATGGGACCCACGAGCAGTACTTC,CSVSYGTHEQYF,TRBJ2-7,NA,TRBV29-1,NA
TGCGCCAGCAGTGGCCACCGGTGGGACAGGGGCTACTATGGCTACACCTTC,CASSGHRWDRGYYGYTF,TRBJ1-2,TRBD1,TRBV10-1,NA
TGTGCCTGGAGTCCCGGGACAGGGGGCGAGCAGTACTTC,CAWSPGTGGEQYF,TRBJ2-7,TRBD1,TRBV30,NA
TGTGCCAGCAGCTTGGGTGCAGCCTATGGCTACACCTTC,CASSLGAAYGYTF,TRBJ1-2,NA,TRBV5-4,NA
TGCGCCAGCAGCCAAGCAAGGACAGGGGATAACTATGGCTACACCTTC,CASSQARTGDNYGYTF,TRBJ1-2,TRBD1,TRBV4-1,NA
TGTGCTAGTGGTTTGTTCAACACCGGGGAGCTGTTTTTT,CASGLFNTGELFF,TRBJ2-2,NA,TRBV12-5,NA
TGTGCCAGCAGTGAAGGGGCCCGTAAAAGGGGTGAAAAACTGTTTTTT,CASSEGARKRGEKLFF,TRBJ1-4,NA,TRBV6-1,NA
TGTGCCAGCAGCCCCAGGACAAGGGGAAACACCGGGGAGCTGTTTTTT,CASSPRTRGNTGELFF,TRBJ2-2,NA,TRBV9,NA
TGTGCCTGGACTAGTACAACGGGGCAGCCCCAGCATTTT,CAWTSTTGQPQHF,TRBJ1-5,NA,TRBV30,NA
TGTGCCAGCAGCCTGACAGTATTGAACACTGAAGCTTTCTTT,CASSLTVLNTEAFF,TRBJ1-1,NA,TRBV5-6,NA
TGTGCCACCAGGAAGGGGACTAGCGGGGGAGAGACCCAGTACTTC,CATRKGTSGGETQYF,TRBJ2-5,TRBD2,TRBV6-5,NA
TGCGCCAGCAGCCATGGAGGGGCCCAAGAGACCCAGTACTTC,CASSHGGAQETQYF,TRBJ2-5,NA,TRBV5-1,NA
TGTGCCAGCTCACCAGTTCCGGGACAGTTAAATCAGCCCCAGCATTTT,CASSPVPGQLNQPQHF,TRBJ1-5,TRBD1,TRBV18,NA
TGTGCCAGTAGTCCAGGGCATCACAATAACTATGGCTACACCTTC,CASSPGHHNNYGYTF,TRBJ1-2,NA,TRBV19,NA
TGCAGCGTTGAACCGACTTTGAACACCGGGGAGCTGTTTTTT,CSVEPTLNTGELFF,TRBJ2-2,NA,TRBV29-1,NA
TGCAGCGCGGGGGGGGCTAATGAGCAGTTCTTC,CSAGGANEQFF,TRBJ2-1,TRBD2,TRBV29-1,NA
TGTGCTAGCGGGACGAGGGTAGAGACCCAGTACTTC,CASGTRVETQYF,TRBJ2-5,TRBD2,TRBV7-7,NA
TGTGCCAGCAGCCCAATCGGACTAGCGGAGACCGACAATGAGCAGTTCTTC,CASSPIGLAETDNEQFF,TRBJ2-1,TRBD2,TRBV14,NA
TGTGCCAGCAGCGAAAAGGGGGGGAACTATGGCTACACCTTC,CASSEKGGNYGYTF,TRBJ1-2,NA,TRBV9,NA
TGTGCCAGCAGCTTCTCTGGAAACACCATATATTTT,CASSFSGNTIYF,TRBJ1-3,NA,TRBV5-8,NA
TGCGCCAGCAGCGCCGACCGGGACAGAGCTTACGAGCAGTACTTC,CASSADRDRAYEQYF,TRBJ2-7,TRBD1,TRBV5-1,NA
TGCAGCGTTGATCGACGACAGGGTGACGCAGATACGCAGTATTTT,CSVDRRQGDADTQYF,TRBJ2-3,TRBD1,TRBV29-1,NA
TGTGCCAGCAGCCCCCTCGGGGGGCTGGGCACTGAAGCTTTCTTT,CASSPLGGLGTEAFF,TRBJ1-1,NA,TRBV7-2,once
TGCAGCGTTGAAGAGATCGGACAGGGGACCCCAGGGGAGCTGTTTTTT,CSVEEIGQGTPGELFF,TRBJ2-2,TRBD1,TRBV29-1,NA
TGTGCCAGCAGTCATCAACAGGGGGCTCAGCCCCAGCATTTT,CASSHQQGAQPQHF,TRBJ1-5,TRBD1,TRBV2,NA
TGCGCCAGCAGGCTGTCGGGGGACGAGCAGTACTTC,CASRLSGDEQYF,TRBJ2-7,NA,TRBV5-1,few
TGTGCCAGCAGCGCCCGACAACGGTCTCAGCCCCAGCATTTT,CASSARQRSQPQHF,TRBJ1-5,NA,TRBV11-2,NA
TGTGCCTGGAGAAGGGACACAAAAGCAGAAAAACTGTTTTTT,CAWRRDTKAEKLFF,TRBJ1-4,NA,TRBV30,once
TGTGCCAGCAGCTCTAACAGGGCATACACCTTC,CASSSNRAYTF,TRBJ1-2,NA,TRBV4-2,few
TGTGCCAGCAGTTTAGCTGGGGCTCATCAGCCCCAGCATTTT,CASSLAGAHQPQHF,TRBJ1-5,NA,TRBV28,once
TGTGCCAGCTCACCCACCGCCCCGGGAAGGGGGGAGCTGTTTTTT,CASSPTAPGRGELFF,TRBJ2-2,NA,TRBV18,NA
TGCGCCAGCAGCTCGGGTAGCGGGGCGATATACGAGCAGTACTTC,CASSSGSGAIYEQYF,TRBJ2-7,TRBD2,TRBV5-1,NA
TGTGCCTGGAGTGTACTGGAGTATGGCTACACCTTC,CAWSVLEYGYTF,TRBJ1-2,NA,TRBV30,NA
TGTGCCAGCAGCTTAGGGGGGTTGCGGAATGAAAAACTGTTTTTT,CASSLGGLRNEKLFF,TRBJ1-4,NA,TRBV7-2,NA
TGTGCCAGTAGTGGACAGGGACCCGGGGAGCTGTTTTTT,CASSGQGPGELFF,TRBJ2-2,TRBD1,TRBV19,NA
TGCGCCAGCAGCCAAGAAAGGGAACGTTCTGGCTACACCTTC,CASSQERERSGYTF,TRBJ1-2,NA,TRBV4-3,NA
TGTGCCAGCAGGACGACAGGGGGGGATACGCAGTATTTT,CASRTTGGDTQYF,TRBJ2-3,TRBD1,TRBV6-5,NA
TGTGCCAGCAGGACCCAGGGGACTACTTATGGCTACACCTTC,CASRTQGTTYGYTF,TRBJ1-2,NA,TRBV6-5,NA